The sequence of this TCR beta chain was determined in a study of OX40 agonist ivuxolimab in advanced cancers. Study details: Patients got intravenous ivuxolimab at 0.01 to 10 mg/kg every 2 weeks.

The sample holds a few counts of this clone. What it recognizes is unknown. General observations from the study: Normalized T-cell clonal expansion was also low in some nonresponders.

TCRdb's copy holds only in-frame clones and misses some; the assay was immunoSEQ multiplex PCR. This repertoire shows 75,000 to 95,000 clones, around 92% found once; its top ten account for 9% to 10%. CDR3 length equals 15 residues. V gave up 2 bases and J gave up 4 bases; unmatched junction bases: 2. In germline, CDR1 is LGHNA, CDR2 YNFKEQ. Sequenced material: CD4+ or CD8+ T cells sorted from blood, taken in a trial of the OX40 agonist ivuxolimab. This TCR was sampled from an adult with an advanced solid tumor such as melanoma, head and neck, liver or kidney cancer. This rearrangement joins TRBV4-2 to TRBJ2-1, with TRBD2 identical over 10 bases. DNA of the CDR3: TGTGCCAGCAGCCAAAGGACTAGCGGTTACAATGAGCAGTTCTTC. It encodes CASSQRTSGYNEQFF.